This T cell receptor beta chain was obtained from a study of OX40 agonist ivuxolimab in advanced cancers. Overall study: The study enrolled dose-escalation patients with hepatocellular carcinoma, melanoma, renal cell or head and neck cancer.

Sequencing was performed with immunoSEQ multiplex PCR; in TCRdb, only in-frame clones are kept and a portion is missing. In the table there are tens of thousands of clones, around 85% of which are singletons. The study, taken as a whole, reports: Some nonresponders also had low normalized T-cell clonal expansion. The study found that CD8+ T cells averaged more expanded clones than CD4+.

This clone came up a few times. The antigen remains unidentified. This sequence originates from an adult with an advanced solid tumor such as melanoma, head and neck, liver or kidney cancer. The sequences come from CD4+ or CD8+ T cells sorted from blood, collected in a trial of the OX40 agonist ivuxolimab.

The CDR3: CATSRDRDPGNTIYF. The DNA of the CDR3 is TGTGCCACCAGCAGAGACAGGGACCCAGGAAACACCATATATTTT. This chain joins TRBV15 and TRBJ1-3, with D possibly TRBD1 on 5 matching bases. Germline V gives CDR1 LNHNV, CDR2 YYDKDF (reference sequence). Trimming shortened V by 0 bases and J by 4 bases, and 10 bases separated the two germline ends. The CDR3 spans 15 residues.